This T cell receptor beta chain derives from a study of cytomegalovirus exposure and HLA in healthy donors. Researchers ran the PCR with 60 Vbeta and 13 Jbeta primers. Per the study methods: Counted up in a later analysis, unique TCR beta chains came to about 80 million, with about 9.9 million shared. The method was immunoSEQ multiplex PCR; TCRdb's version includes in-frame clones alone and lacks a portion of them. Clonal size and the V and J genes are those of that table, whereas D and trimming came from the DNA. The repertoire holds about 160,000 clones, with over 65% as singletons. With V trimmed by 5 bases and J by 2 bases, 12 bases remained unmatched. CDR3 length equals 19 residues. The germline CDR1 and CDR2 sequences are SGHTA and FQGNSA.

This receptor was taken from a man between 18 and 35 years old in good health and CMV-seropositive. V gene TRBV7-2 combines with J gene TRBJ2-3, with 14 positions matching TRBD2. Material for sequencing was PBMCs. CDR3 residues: CASSRTRLAGGSFTDTQYF. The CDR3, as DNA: TGTGCCAGCAGCCGAACCCGACTAGCGGGGGGGTCCTTCACAGATACGCAGTATTTT.